The 15 T cell receptor beta chains in this list originate from one sample, sequenced in a study of blood T cell repertoires in COVID-19 (dated by TCRdb to 2019 to 2021). The library was prepared using the immunoSEQ multiplex PCR assay. Sourced from immuneACCESS, this table was stored by TCRdb with only in-frame sequences that have V and J called. A share of the clones is absent; for the studies checked, an unresolved V gene accounts for under half, and the remainder has no known explanation. This sample is represented by 140,000 to 150,000 clones; 80% to 90% of them were singletons. The ten largest clones capture roughly 3.9% of the sample. Sequenced sample: PBMCs or T cells enriched from blood (not recorded which). All receptors come from a man aged 50 to 60 who had recovered from COVID-19.

The chain recombines TRBV7-2 with TRBJ1-2; 7 nucleotides agree with TRBD1. The J segment lost 6 bases and the V segment lost 3 bases, leaving 4 bases of the junction unmatched. The CDR3 consists of 13 residues. Germline values: CDR1 SGHTA, CDR2 FQGNSA. In DNA form, the CDR3 reads TGTGCCAGCAGCTTGACAGGGAATAATGGCTACACCTTC. Residues: CASSLTGNNGYTF.

The rearrangement links TRBV10-3 to TRBJ1-5; TRBD1 is a possible D gene (6 bases). Deletions cut 2 bases from V and 3 bases from J, with 11 bases between. The CDR3 runs 15 residues. Germline lookup yields CDR1 ENHRY and CDR2 SYGVKD. The CDR3 protein is CAISEGGINNQPQHF. The CDR3 DNA reads as TGTGCCATCAGTGAGGGGGGCATCAACAATCAGCCCCAGCATTTT.

The chain carries TRBV28 and TRBJ1-6, with 8 bases identical to TRBD1. This CDR3 has 15 residues. The junction had 5 bases not matched to a gene; V was cut back by 0 bases and J by 10 bases. Germline V CDR1 and CDR2: MDHEN, SYDVKM. The CDR3 here is CASSLWTRGRSPLHF. In nucleotides, the CDR3 is TGTGCCAGCAGTTTATGGACCAGGGGGCGATCACCCCTCCACTTT.

The V call is TRBV7-3, the J call TRBJ2-2; TRBD2 matches at 14 bases. Per the germline V gene, CDR1 is SGHTA and CDR2 is FQGTGA. V gave up 4 bases and J gave up 5 bases; unmatched junction bases: 3. The CDR3 extends over 16 amino acids. This CDR3 reads CASSSGLAGVTGELFF. DNA of the CDR3: TGTGCCAGCAGCTCGGGACTAGCGGGAGTAACCGGGGAGCTGTTTTTT.

The genes are TRBV5-5 and TRBJ1-5, with D perhaps TRBD1 (5 bases). Trimming shortened V by 0 bases and J by 4 bases, and 8 bases separated the two germline ends. The germline gives CDR1 SGHKS, CDR2 YYEKEE (reference sequence). The CDR3 runs 14 residues. CDR3 residues: CASSLVQGNQPQHF. As DNA, the CDR3 is TGTGCCAGCAGCTTGGTCCAGGGTAATCAGCCCCAGCATTTT.

The rearrangement joins TRBV7-6 to TRBJ1-1; D may be TRBD1 (5 bases). CDR3 length: 13 amino acids. Trimming removed 5 bases from V and 3 bases from J, with 10 bases in between. Germline V CDR1 and CDR2: SGHVS, FNYEAQ. CDR3 in DNA: TGTGCCAGCAGCCAGGAGGGGTACACTGAAGCTTTCTTT. Residues: CASSQEGYTEAFF.

The chain links TRBV3-1 (or the pseudogene TRBV3-2) to TRBJ2-7; D is unclear. V was clipped by 0 bases and J by 2 bases, with 5 bases between them. The CDR3 is made up of 13 amino acids. CDR1 and CDR2 from the germline V gene are LGHDT and YNNKEL (reference sequence). The CDR3 reads CASSQDLPYEQYV. In nucleotides, the CDR3 is TGTGCCAGCAGCCAAGATCTCCCCTACGAGCAGTACGTC.

In its sample, this clone was seen a few times. This CDR3 reads CASGPWTGTNHEQYF. The CDR3 nucleotides are TGTGCCAGCGGACCCTGGACAGGGACAAACCACGAGCAGTACTTC. This chain uses TRBV25-1 with TRBJ2-7; TRBD1 agrees at 8 bases. The junction had 14 bases not matched to a gene; V was cut back by 8 bases and J by 5 bases. The CDR3 is 15 amino acids. CDR1 is MGHDK and CDR2 is SYGVNS in the germline V gene.

The chain couples TRBV14 to TRBJ1-1, with 8 bases that match TRBD1. The CDR3 loop spans 15 amino acids. With 0 bases clipped from V and 4 bases from J, the junction kept 4 bases outside the gene matches. Germline CDR1 and CDR2: SGHDN and FVKESK. In DNA, the CDR3 is TGTGCCAGCAGCCAAGATTACAGGGGGTCCACTGAAGCTTTCTTT. Its protein product is CASSQDYRGSTEAFF.

On this clone: At one end, the junction sequence differs from germline, possibly due to a read error. The V gene is TRBV5-1, the J gene TRBJ2-3; 11 nucleotides line up with TRBD2. The CDR3 sequence is 17 residues long. Germline V lookup: CDR1 SGHRS, CDR2 YFSETQ. CDR3 amino acids: CASSLAGTSGLEDAQYF. DNA of the CDR3: TGCGCCAGCAGCTTGGCCGGGACTAGCGGCCTGGAAGATGCGCAGTATTTT.

The rearrangement uses TRBV6-8 and TRBJ2-7; D gene ambiguous. The CDR3 consists of 14 residues. Germline V gives CDR1 MNHGY, CDR2 SAAAGT. The V end was cut by 2 bases, the J end by 1 base, with 9 bases between. As DNA, the CDR3 is TGTGCCAGCAGTTACAGACTCCGTTCCTACGAGCAGTACTTC. It is translated as CASSYRLRSYEQYF.

The chain has TRBV19 and TRBJ1-1; TRBD1 is a possible D gene (5 bases). Germline lookup yields CDR1 LNHDA and CDR2 SQIVND (reference sequence). The CDR3 length is 16 residues. With 5 bases removed from V and 2 bases from J, the gap between germline ends came to 18 bases. The CDR3 here is CASSSDTVGPNTEAFF. CDR3 nucleotide sequence: TGTGCCAGTAGTTCGGACACCGTTGGGCCCAACACTGAAGCTTTCTTT.

The V and J genes are TRBV5-5 and TRBJ2-5; D is perhaps TRBD1 (6 bases). Germline-derived CDR1 and CDR2 are SGHKS and YYEKEE (reference sequence). Trimming cost V 3 bases and J 6 bases, with 15 bases left between them. CDR3 length: 14 amino acids. The CDR3 sequence: CASSSPRGGKTQYF. CDR3 coding DNA: TGTGCCAGCAGCTCCCCGCGAGGGGGAAAGACCCAGTACTTC.

This sequence joins TRBV28 and TRBJ2-5; 7 nucleotides agree with TRBD1. Germline V gives CDR1 MDHEN, CDR2 SYDVKM. Germline trimming cut 5 bases from V and 3 bases from J; bases unmatched to any gene: 3. The CDR3 is 13 amino acids. This CDR3 is CASSQTGKETQYF. The CDR3 nucleotides are TGTGCCAGCAGTCAGACAGGGAAAGAGACCCAGTACTTC.

The J gene is TRBJ1-5, the V gene TRBV6-5, with D possibly TRBD1 on 6 matching bases. V was pared by 4 bases and J by 0 bases, with 10 bases between. The CDR3 runs to 15 residues. The germline V gene has CDR1 MNHEY and CDR2 SVGAGI. The CDR3 coding sequence is TGTGCCAGCAGTTGGTCAGGGGATAGCAATCAGCCCCAGCATTTT. Its translation is CASSWSGDSNQPQHF.